This T cell receptor beta chain comes out of a study of T-cell memory formation after mild COVID-19. This CDR3 contains 15 residues. Germline CDR1 reads MDHEN; CDR2 reads SYDVKM. Trimming took off 6 bases at V and 8 bases at J, with 22 bases between the two ends. TCRdb analysed the 5' RACE reads with MiXCR anew, one entry per CDR3 protein. The data contain around 300,000 distinct CDR3 sequences, roughly 13% of them singletons. The sequencing sample was made of PBMCs or a T cell subset sorted from them (not recorded which). The receptor comes from a man aged 18 to 30 who had mild COVID-19 (a few samples of this study predate the infection). Cell type and time point are not known. The chain employs TRBV28 and TRBJ1-1; the D gene is possibly TRBD1 (6 bases). The CDR3 DNA sequence: TGTGCCAGCAGAAGTCTTAAGGGGGGGCGCGGGGAAGCTTTCTTT. Residues: CASRSLKGGRGEAFF.